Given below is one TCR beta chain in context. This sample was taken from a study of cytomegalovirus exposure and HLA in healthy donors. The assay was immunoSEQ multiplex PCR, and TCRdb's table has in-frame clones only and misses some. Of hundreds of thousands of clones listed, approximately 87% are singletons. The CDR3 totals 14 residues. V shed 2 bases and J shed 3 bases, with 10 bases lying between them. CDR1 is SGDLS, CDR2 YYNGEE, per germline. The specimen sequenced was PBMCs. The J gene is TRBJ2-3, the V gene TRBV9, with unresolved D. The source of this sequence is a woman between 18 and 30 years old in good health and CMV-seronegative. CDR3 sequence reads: CASSVSRATDTQYF. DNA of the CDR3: TGTGCCAGCAGCGTCAGTAGGGCGACAGATACGCAGTATTTT.